This TCR beta chain was captured in a study of cytomegalovirus exposure and HLA in healthy donors. V trimming: 2 bases; J trimming: 7 bases; junction bases outside the gene matches: 2. This CDR3 has 12 residues. The germline gives CDR1 MDHEN, CDR2 SYDVKM. Vbeta (60) and Jbeta (13) primers were used in the PCR. The assay was immunoSEQ multiplex PCR, and TCRdb's table has in-frame clones only and misses some. The sample comprises 150,000 to 200,000 clones, roughly 75% of which are singletons, and just under 5% rests with the top ten. As to this clone: Its antigen is not known.

Findings and limits, study-wide: Prior analysis indicated that the majority of TCR beta V segments exhibited productivity approximately 90% or approximately 30% of the time.

The specimen sequenced was PBMCs. This TCR was recovered from a male donor in good health and CMV-seronegative. The genes are TRBV28 and TRBJ2-7; 7 nucleotides match TRBD1. The CDR3 protein is CASSLGTEEQYF. Written as DNA, the CDR3 is TGTGCCAGCAGTTTAGGGACAGAAGAGCAGTACTTC.